A single sample gave rise to the 30 T cell receptor beta chains below, sequenced in a study of T cell responses to AZD1222 COVID-19 vaccine (dated by TCRdb to the early 2020s). Library prep was done by the immunoSEQ multiplex PCR assay. The immuneACCESS repertoire file appears here via TCRdb, limited to in-frame rearrangements. These files lack a portion of the clones; in checked studies, under half of the deficit traces to unresolved V genes, and the cause of the others is not known. The sample table records some 90,000 clones; 80% to 90% of these occur just once. The top ten hold 6% to 9% of the sample. Sample time point, as interpreted from the label and publication: baseline before first vaccination. Sample: peripheral blood, taken on day 0 of AZD1222 vaccination. Receptors were obtained from an adult in good health.

J is TRBJ1-2 and V is TRBV28; TRBD1 agrees at 8 bases. There are 12 residues in the CDR3. V lost 5 bases and J lost 5; bases outside the gene matches: 1. Germline-derived CDR1 and CDR2 are MDHEN and SYDVKM. CDR3 bases: TGTGCCAGCAGTGGACAGGGATATGGCTACACCTTC. This gives the protein CASSGQGYGYTF.

This clone was recorded once. The chain carries TRBV27 and TRBJ2-3; D uncertain. Germline V lookup: CDR1 MNHEY, CDR2 SMNVEV (reference sequence). There are 12 residues in the CDR3. The V end was cut by 6 bases, the J end by 5 bases, with 9 bases between. The CDR3 loop is CASSSPRDTQYF. The CDR3 nucleotides read TGTGCCAGCAGCTCTCCCCGAGATACGCAGTATTTT.

V and J are TRBV30 and TRBJ2-7, with 9 bases fitting TRBD1. This CDR3 has 13 residues. The germline V gene encodes CDR1 GTSNPN and CDR2 SVGIG (reference sequence). The V gene end was trimmed by 3 bases and the J gene end by 3 bases; junction bases not matched to a gene: 3. CDR3 bases: TGTGCCTGGAGGGGACAGGGAATCTACGAGCAGTACTTC. It encodes CAWRGQGIYEQYF.

This clone was detected a few times. J is TRBJ2-2 and V is TRBV5-6, with 13 nucleotides matching TRBD2. Trimming at V came to 4 bases and at J to 0 bases, leaving 6 bases not matched to a gene. This CDR3 is built from 18 residues. From germline, CDR1 is SGHDT and CDR2 YYEEEE. Here the CDR3 reads CASSRLAGGSTNTGELFF. CDR3 coding DNA: TGTGCCAGCAGCCGACTAGCGGGAGGATCTACGAACACCGGGGAGCTGTTTTTT. Full variable domain (rest looked up from reference TRBV5-6 and TRBJ2-2): DAGVTQSPTHLIKTRGQQVTLRCSPKSGHDTVSWYQQALGQGPQFIFQYYEEEERQRGNFPDRFSGHQFPNYSSELNVNALLLGDSALYLCASSRLAGGSTNTGELFFGEGSRLTVL.

The rearrangement joins TRBV18 to TRBJ1-2; TRBD1 might be the D (6 bases). This CDR3 is 13 amino acids long. Germline V lookup: CDR1 KGHSH, CDR2 LQKENI. The V end was cut by 4 bases, the J end by 8 bases, with 14 bases between. The CDR3 loop is CASSLEGHRGYTF. CDR3 sequence (DNA): TGTGCCAGCTCACTAGAGGGACATAGGGGCTACACCTTC.

This clone was seen only once. This chain connects TRBV28 to TRBJ1-2; D possibly corresponds to TRBD1 (6 bases). The V gene's germline CDR1 is MDHEN and CDR2 SYDVKM. The CDR3 runs to 15 residues. V lost 2 bases to trimming and J lost 7 bases, with 17 bases between them. The CDR3 sequence is CASSLGSGEYSGYTF. In DNA, the CDR3 is TGTGCCAGCAGTTTAGGTTCAGGGGAATACTCTGGCTACACCTTC.

This sequence joins TRBV5-4 and TRBJ2-3; D may be TRBD1 (6 bases). Per the germline V gene, CDR1 is SGHNT and CDR2 is YYREEE (reference sequence). The V end lost 0 bases, the J end lost 5 bases, and 7 bases lay between the germline ends. The CDR3 is 13 amino acids. CDR3 amino acids: CASSLDREDTQYF. The CDR3 nucleotides read TGTGCCAGCAGCTTGGACAGGGAAGATACGCAGTATTTT.

In its sample, this clone was seen once. The V gene is TRBV19, the J gene TRBJ2-2; 9 bases agree with TRBD2. Germline CDR1 and CDR2: LNHDA and SQIVND (reference sequence). V was clipped by 0 bases and J by 5 bases; unmatched bases: 7. This CDR3 is built from 17 residues. The CDR3 is CASSIDLGAGGTGELFF. In nucleotides, the CDR3 is TGTGCCAGTAGTATAGACCTAGGAGCGGGAGGTACCGGGGAGCTGTTTTTT.

This chain uses TRBV5-1 with TRBJ2-7, with a weak D call TRBD1 (6 bases). Looked up from germline, CDR1 is SGHRS and CDR2 is YFSETQ. Trimming cost V 4 bases and J 1 base, with 9 bases left between them. CDR3 length: 13 amino acids. The CDR3 DNA reads as TGCGCCAGCAGCAGCACAGGGTCCTACGAGCAGTACTTC. It specifies CASSSTGSYEQYF.

The rearrangement joins TRBV14 to TRBJ1-3, with D tentatively TRBD1 (5 bases). This CDR3 spans 12 amino acids. V was clipped by 1 base and J by 14 bases, with 12 bases between them. The germline CDR1 and CDR2 sequences are SGHDN and FVKESK. CDR3 in amino acids: CASSQVSGPLYF. In nucleotides, the CDR3 is TGTGCCAGCAGCCAAGTTTCGGGGCCCTTATATTTT.

The chain carries TRBV29-1 and TRBJ1-3; perhaps TRBD1 as D (6 bases). In germline, CDR1 is SQVTM, CDR2 ANQGSEA. The CDR3 has 13 residues. Trimming cost V 4 bases and J 4 bases, with 11 bases left between them. CDR3 protein: CSVVQGPGNTIYF. CDR3 sequence (DNA): TGCAGCGTTGTACAGGGCCCCGGAAACACCATATATTTT.

DNA of the CDR3: TGTGCCAGCAGCCTTCAAGCCGGGTATGGGTACGAGCAGTACTTC. This sequence encodes CASSLQAGYGYEQYF. The V and J genes are TRBV7-2 and TRBJ2-7; D is uncertain. Trimming left V 5 bases short and J 4 bases short, with 18 bases between. From germline, CDR1 is SGHTA and CDR2 FQGNSA. The CDR3 spans 15 residues.

This clone has just one count. The chain joins TRBV7-9 to TRBJ1-2; no definite D call. The germline V and J ends were trimmed by 5 bases and 7 bases, with 17 bases remaining between them. The CDR3 runs 14 residues. Germline V gives CDR1 SEHNR, CDR2 FQNEAQ (reference sequence). CDR3 nucleotides: TGTGCCAGCAGCCCAGATGCCACCTCTCCTGGCTACACCTTC. As protein: CASSPDATSPGYTF.

The chain employs TRBV5-1 and TRBJ2-2, with unresolved D. Looked up from germline, CDR1 is SGHRS and CDR2 is YFSETQ. Trimming removed 6 bases from V and 4 bases from J, with 10 bases in between. This CDR3 has 13 residues. In nucleotides, the CDR3 is TGCGCCAGCAAGTTGGGGATCACCGGGGAGCTGTTTTTT. Translation gives CASKLGITGELFF.

This chain uses TRBV9 with TRBJ2-5; 11 bases are a match to TRBD2. From germline, CDR1 is SGDLS and CDR2 YYNGEE. Germline trimming cut 0 bases from V and 0 bases from J; bases unmatched to any gene: 4. The CDR3 is made up of 17 amino acids. The CDR3 DNA reads TGTGCCAGCAGCGTAGGATCTAGCGGGGGGTACCAAGAGACCCAGTACTTC. It codes for CASSVGSSGGYQETQYF.

The V call is TRBV6-1, the J call TRBJ2-1; D is uncertain. This CDR3 has 15 amino acids. Germline-derived CDR1 and CDR2 are MNHNS and SASEGT. Deletions cut 3 bases from V and 0 bases from J, with 9 bases between. The CDR3: CASSDSILSYNEQFF. In DNA form, the CDR3 reads TGTGCCAGCAGTGACAGTATCCTCTCCTACAATGAGCAGTTCTTC.

This clone has just one count. This chain connects TRBV29-1 to TRBJ2-7; TRBD1 matches 8 bases. The CDR3 is made up of 15 amino acids. CDR1 SQVTM and CDR2 ANQGSEA come from the germline V gene. Unmatched junction bases numbered 9, after V lost 0 bases and J lost 5 bases. CDR3 in DNA: TGCAGCGTTGAAGATCTTGCCCAGGGGGCTGACGAGCAGTACTTC. Translation: CSVEDLAQGADEQYF.

CDR3 sequence (DNA): TGTGCCAGCAGAACAGGGGGTAGTTCACCCCTCCACTTT. Its protein is CASRTGGSSPLHF. The chain joins TRBV6-5 to TRBJ1-6, with 8 bases matching TRBD1. Losses at the gene ends were 6 bases for V and 9 bases for J; bases not matched to a gene: 4. This CDR3 has 13 residues. The germline V gene has CDR1 MNHEY and CDR2 SVGAGI.

This rearrangement joins TRBV3-1 (or the pseudogene TRBV3-2) to TRBJ2-7; D gene uncertain. V lost 2 bases and J 4 bases, leaving 6 bases between the germline ends. The CDR3 extends over 12 amino acids. Germline CDR1 LGHDT, CDR2 YNNKEL (reference sequence). The CDR3 protein is CASSQKGYEQYF. In DNA, the CDR3 is TGTGCCAGCAGCCAAAAAGGGTACGAGCAGTACTTC.

The J gene is TRBJ1-1, the V gene TRBV19; D remains ambiguous. The V end lost 1 base, the J end lost 0 bases, and 9 bases lay between the germline ends. Germline V lookup: CDR1 LNHDA, CDR2 SQIVND (reference sequence). This CDR3 spans 15 amino acids. The CDR3 sequence is CASSIVGPLNTEAFF. CDR3 nucleotide sequence: TGTGCCAGTAGTATAGTTGGACCGTTGAACACTGAAGCTTTCTTT.

V is TRBV28 and J is TRBJ1-6; D is unclear. The CDR3 totals 13 residues. V was shortened by 8 bases and J by 3 bases, with 8 bases between the two germline ends. Germline V gives CDR1 MDHEN, CDR2 SYDVKM. The CDR3 coding sequence is TGTGCCAGCGGTCCTAGCTATAATTCACCCCTCCACTTT. It translates to CASGPSYNSPLHF.

A single count supports this clone. The CDR3 DNA is TGCAGCGCCGAGGCACTGGAGGGGTACAATGAGCAGTTCTTC. Its translation: CSAEALEGYNEQFF. The rearrangement uses TRBV29-1 and TRBJ2-1; D is perhaps TRBD2 (6 bases). The germline gives CDR1 SQVTM, CDR2 ANQGSEA. Trimming shortened V by 7 bases and J by 4 bases, and 17 bases separated the two germline ends. The CDR3 consists of 14 residues.

This rearrangement joins TRBV2 to TRBJ1-2; the match to TRBD1 covers 7 bases. The germline V gene has CDR1 SNHLY and CDR2 FYNNEI. J gave up 4 bases and V 1 base, and 9 bases lay outside the gene matches. This CDR3 spans 16 amino acids. The CDR3 reads CASSEGTGAYGYGYTF. The CDR3 coding sequence is TGTGCCAGCAGTGAAGGAACAGGGGCCTACGGCTATGGCTACACCTTC.

V usage is TRBV9 and J usage is TRBJ1-2; maybe TRBD1 (6 bases). Deletions cut 1 base from V and 4 bases from J, with 17 bases between. In germline, CDR1 is SGDLS, CDR2 YYNGEE. This CDR3 spans 16 amino acids. In nucleotides, the CDR3 is TGTGCCAGCAGCGTATTGACGGGGGCGATCCCCTATGGCTACACCTTC. Its protein is CASSVLTGAIPYGYTF.

This chain uses TRBV11-2 with TRBJ2-2, with D maybe TRBD2 (6 bases). Per the germline V gene, CDR1 is SGHAT and CDR2 is FQNNGV. V was shortened by 4 bases and J by 5 bases, with 11 bases between the two germline ends. This CDR3 contains 14 residues. The chain's CDR3 is CASSSLSGTGELFF. In DNA, the CDR3 is TGTGCCAGCAGCTCCCTTAGCGGTACCGGGGAGCTGTTTTTT. The whole variable domain, remainder taken from reference TRBV11-2 and TRBJ2-2, is EAGVAQSPRYKIIEKRQSVAFWCNPISGHATLYWYQQILGQGPKLLIQFQNNGVVDDSQLPKDRFSAERLKGVDSTLKIQPAKLEDSAVYLCASSSLSGTGELFFGEGSRLTVL.

This chain joins TRBV7-3 and TRBJ1-1; 8 bases fit TRBD1. The germline V gene has CDR1 SGHTA and CDR2 FQGTGA. J was trimmed by 5 bases and V by 4 bases; bases with no gene match: 6. The CDR3 is 14 amino acids. Written as DNA, the CDR3 is TGTGCCAGCAGCTCTCAGGGGGCGGGGACTGAAGCTTTCTTT. This gives the protein CASSSQGAGTEAFF.

The genes are TRBV5-1 and TRBJ2-7, with 10 bases lining up with TRBD2. There are 16 residues in the CDR3. The V and J ends lost 0 bases and 7 bases, in that order; junction bases with no gene match: 10. CDR1 and CDR2 (germline): SGHRS, YFSETQ. CDR3 nucleotides: TGCGCCAGCAGCTTGGGGCTAGCGGGAGTGTTGGGAGAGCAGTACTTC. Translation gives CASSLGLAGVLGEQYF.

The chain has TRBV7-2 and TRBJ2-3, with 9 bases aligning to TRBD2. The CDR3 loop spans 15 amino acids. Trimming cost V 5 bases and J 4 bases; bases outside gene matches: 7. CDR1 SGHTA and CDR2 FQGNSA come from the germline V gene. CDR3 sequence reads: CASSQIAGDPDTQYF. CDR3 bases: TGTGCCAGCAGCCAGATAGCGGGGGACCCAGATACGCAGTATTTT. The full variable domain, completed using reference TRBV7-2 and TRBJ2-3, is GAGVSQSPSNKVTEKGKDVELRCDPISGHTALYWYRQSLGQGLEFLIYFQGNSAPDKSGLPSDRFSAERTGGSVSTLTIQRTQQEDSAVYLCASSQIAGDPDTQYFGPGTRLTVL.

CDR3 nucleotides: TGTGCCAGCAGTTTAGACGGGGGGAACTCCTACGAGCAGTACTTC. It encodes CASSLDGGNSYEQYF. The V call is TRBV28, the J call TRBJ2-7; 7 bases line up with TRBD2. Trimming at V came to 2 bases and at J to 0 bases, leaving 4 bases not matched to a gene. Germline lookup yields CDR1 MDHEN and CDR2 SYDVKM. The CDR3 runs 15 residues.

V is TRBV7-3 and J is TRBJ2-6; D perhaps matches TRBD1 (5 bases). The V end lost 2 bases, the J end lost 2 bases, and 10 bases lay between the germline ends. This CDR3 comprises 16 residues. Germline assignment: CDR1 SGHTA and CDR2 FQGTGA. The CDR3 loop reads CASSLLRTTGANVLTF. The CDR3 nucleotides are TGTGCCAGCAGCTTATTGCGGACAACTGGGGCCAACGTCCTGACTTTC.